These 5 T cell receptor beta chains came from one sample sequenced in a study of shared clonotypes between healthy human individuals. TCRdb's copy holds only in-frame clones and misses some; the assay was immunoSEQ multiplex PCR. Of roughly 850,000 clones listed, roughly 96% were seen once; the top ten hold less than 0.3%. CD8 cells regarded as naive lacked CD45RO, were positively chosen for CCR7, and omitted terminally differentiated effector memory CD45RA+ cells. The sequenced sample consisted of naive CD8+ T cells sorted from blood. The receptors shown here come from a man aged 25-45 years in good health.

V is TRBV13 and J is TRBJ2-7; D remains unclear. Looked up from germline, CDR1 is PRHDT and CDR2 is FYEKMQ (reference sequence). The V end was cut by 3 bases, the J end by 6 bases, with 9 bases between. The CDR3 contains 12 residues. This CDR3 is CASSLDSREQYF. CDR3 in DNA: TGTGCCAGCAGCTTGGATTCCCGCGAGCAGTACTTC. Looking up the rest from reference TRBV13 and TRBJ2-7 gives the full variable domain: AAGVIQSPRHLIKEKRETATLKCYPIPRHDTVYWYQQGPGQDPQFLISFYEKMQSDKGSIPDRFSAQQFSDYHSELNMSSLELGDSALYFCASSLDSREQYFGPGTRLTVT.

V gene TRBV9 combines with J gene TRBJ2-3, with 8 bases matching TRBD1. The germline V gene has CDR1 SGDLS and CDR2 YYNGEE. This CDR3 spans 15 amino acids. J gave up 3 bases and V 3 bases, and 6 bases lay outside the gene matches. The CDR3 DNA is TGTGCCAGCAGCGCACGGACAGGGAGAACAGATACGCAGTATTTT. Translated: CASSARTGRTDTQYF.

The J gene is TRBJ2-1, the V gene TRBV5-1; TRBD1 aligns across 7 bases. The CDR3 loop spans 14 amino acids. CDR1 is SGHRS and CDR2 is YFSETQ in the germline V gene. V shed 5 bases, J shed 3 bases, and the junction held 5 bases outside the gene matches. In DNA, the CDR3 is TGCGCCAGCAGTTATGACAGGGACTACAATGAGCAGTTCTTC. This sequence encodes CASSYDRDYNEQFF.

This clone was seen only a few times. CDR3 sequence: CSVRDSLSYEQYF. CDR3 nucleotides: TGCAGCGTTAGGGACAGCCTTTCCTACGAGCAGTACTTC. The chain links TRBV29-1 to TRBJ2-7; 7 nucleotides match TRBD1. Trimming at V came to 5 bases and at J to 1 base, leaving 5 bases not matched to a gene. This CDR3 is 13 amino acids long. The V gene's germline CDR1 is SQVTM and CDR2 ANQGSEA.

J is TRBJ2-1 and V is TRBV11-2, with D possibly TRBD2 on 6 matching bases. The V end was cut by 5 bases, the J end by 2 bases, with 13 bases between. The CDR3 is 15 amino acids. Germline V CDR1 and CDR2: SGHAT, FQNNGV. In nucleotides, the CDR3 is TGTGCCAGCAGCACCAACCCTAGCGCCTACAATGAGCAGTTCTTC. This gives the protein CASSTNPSAYNEQFF. The full variable domain, its missing parts supplied by reference TRBV11-2 and TRBJ2-1, is EAGVAQSPRYKIIEKRQSVAFWCNPISGHATLYWYQQILGQGPKLLIQFQNNGVVDDSQLPKDRFSAERLKGVDSTLKIQPAKLEDSAVYLCASSTNPSAYNEQFFGPGTRLTVL.